One sample yielded the 31 T cell receptor beta chains listed below, sequenced in a study of human T cells and chemical hapten exposure. The sample's time point: patch test 1, 2 weeks after DPC sensitization. Treatment noted: therapeutic diphenylcyclopropenone sensitization with weekly scalp DPC. TCRdb ran MiXCR on the RACE reads and lists one entry per CDR3 protein. The data show about 360,000 distinct CDR3 sequences, with approximately 6.3% seen just once and roughly 7.9% held by the top ten. The source was whole blood, collected in connection with sensitization to the hapten diphenylcyclopropenone (DPC). The receptors shown here come from a woman aged 18 to 35 with alopecia areata. Some clones in this sample may be carry-over from other donors' samples.

The chain carries TRBV7-2 and TRBJ1-2; D is unresolved. The CDR3 runs to 13 residues. V was shortened by 4 bases and J by 4 bases, with 10 bases between the two germline ends. Germline V gene sequence: CDR1 SGHTA, CDR2 FQGNSA. The CDR3 sequence: CASSSNRGYGYTF. The CDR3 nucleotides read TGTGCCAGCAGCTCCAATCGAGGCTATGGCTACACCTTC.

This clonotype was detected a few times. The rearrangement joins TRBV6-6 to TRBJ1-5; 7 bases are shared with TRBD1. V shed 8 bases, J shed 10 bases, and the junction held 8 bases outside the gene matches. Germline loops: CDR1 MNHNY, CDR2 SVGAGI (reference sequence). This CDR3 has 12 amino acids. CDR3 bases: TGTGCCAGCCAGAGGACAGGCCAACCCCAGCATTTT. This translates into CASQRTGQPQHF.

This clonotype came up many times. V gene TRBV6-5 combines with J gene TRBJ2-7; D call uncertain. Germline V lookup: CDR1 MNHEY, CDR2 SVGAGI. V lost 1 base and J 1 base, leaving 5 bases between the germline ends. The CDR3 is 13 residues long. CDR3 nucleotide sequence: TGTGCCAGCAGTTACTTACAGTCCTACGAGCAGTACTTC. Amino acid sequence: CASSYLQSYEQYF.

J is TRBJ1-1 and V is TRBV5-4, with D unclear. This CDR3 is built from 14 residues. Trimming left V 0 bases short and J 3 bases short, with 9 bases between. Germline V CDR1 and CDR2: SGHNT, YYREEE (reference sequence). This CDR3 reads CASSLEVAYTEAFF. The CDR3 region has the DNA TGTGCCAGCAGCTTGGAGGTGGCTTACACTGAAGCTTTCTTT. Variable domain in full (rest from reference TRBV5-4 and TRBJ1-1): ETGVTQSPTHLIKTRGQQVTLRCSSQSGHNTVSWYQQALGQGPQFIFQYYREEENGRGNFPPRFSGLQFPNYSSELNVNALELDDSALYLCASSLEVAYTEAFFGQGTRLTVV.

The rearrangement uses TRBV5-1 and TRBJ2-3, with D uncertain. Germline CDR1 is SGHRS and CDR2 is YFSETQ. The CDR3 sequence is 13 residues long. Trimming left V 4 bases short and J 6 bases short, with 12 bases between. CDR3 bases: TGCGCCAGCAGCCCGGACGAGCCGGATACGCAGTATTTT. It codes for CASSPDEPDTQYF.

The chain uses TRBV5-1 and TRBJ2-3; the D gene is possibly TRBD2 (5 bases). Deletions cut 1 base from V and 3 bases from J, with 12 bases between. Germline V gives CDR1 SGHRS, CDR2 YFSETQ. The CDR3 is 15 residues long. CDR3 amino acids: CASSLRTQRTDTQYF. The DNA for the CDR3 is TGCGCCAGCAGCTTGCGGACCCAGCGGACAGATACGCAGTATTTT.

This clonotype was counted only a few times. The rearrangement uses TRBV7-8 and TRBJ2-1; a weak D match, TRBD1 (5 bases). V was shortened by 0 bases and J by 0 bases, with 12 bases between the two germline ends. Per germline, CDR1 SGHVS and CDR2 FQNEAQ. This CDR3 has 17 amino acids. The CDR3 loop is CASSLALSQGSYNEQFF. The CDR3 DNA reads as TGTGCCAGCAGCTTAGCCCTGTCGCAGGGCTCCTACAATGAGCAGTTCTTC.

This clonotype appeared many times. The genes are TRBV9 and TRBJ2-3; tentatively, D is TRBD1 (6 bases). The CDR3 consists of 16 residues. The germline V and J ends were trimmed by 3 bases and 2 bases, with 16 bases remaining between them. Germline assignment: CDR1 SGDLS and CDR2 YYNGEE. CDR3: CASSAGYRAFTDTQYF. Here the CDR3 DNA reads TGTGCCAGCAGCGCCGGCTACAGGGCCTTCACAGATACGCAGTATTTT. Looking up the rest from reference TRBV9 and TRBJ2-3 gives the full variable domain: DSGVTQTPKHLITATGQRVTLRCSPRSGDLSVYWYQQSLDQGLQFLIQYYNGEERAKGNILERFSAQQFPDLHSELNLSSLELGDSALYFCASSAGYRAFTDTQYFGPGTRLTVL.

This clonotype was found many times. The chain joins TRBV4-3 to TRBJ2-3, with 7 bases aligning to TRBD2. This CDR3 has 15 amino acids. CDR1 and CDR2 from the germline V gene are LGHNA and YSLEER. V gave up 3 bases and J gave up 4 bases; unmatched junction bases: 7. The CDR3 DNA reads as TGCGCCAGCAGCCAGGACGGGGGGAGGGCAGATACGCAGTATTTT. It codes for CASSQDGGRADTQYF.

The sample holds many counts of this clonotype. An end of the junction differs from the germline gene, which may be a read error. CDR3 loop: CSVEDPELAGGNF. CDR3 DNA: TGCAGCGTTGAAGATCCGGAGCTAGCGGGGGGGAATTTT. The gene calls are TRBV29-1 and TRBJ2-3, with 12 bases aligning to TRBD2. The CDR3 is 13 amino acids. Germline values: CDR1 SQVTM, CDR2 ANQGSEA.

This clonotype came up a few times. This chain uses TRBV5-1 with TRBJ1-5; tentative D call: TRBD1 (5 bases). Germline V gene lookup returns CDR1 SGHRS and CDR2 YFSETQ. Trimming shortened V by 0 bases and J by 3 bases, and 7 bases separated the two germline ends. CDR3 length: 14 amino acids. CDR3 DNA: TGCGCCAGCAGCTTGGGACAGTACAATCAGCCCCAGCATTTT. Its translation: CASSLGQYNQPQHF.

This clonotype was observed a few times. This chain uses TRBV4-2 with TRBJ2-2; 7 bases agree with TRBD1. V lost 2 bases and J lost 3; bases outside the gene matches: 3. Germline values: CDR1 LGHNA, CDR2 YNFKEQ. The CDR3 spans 15 residues. The chain's CDR3 is CASSQSQGDTGELFF. In DNA, the CDR3 is TGTGCCAGCAGCCAAAGCCAGGGGGACACCGGGGAGCTGTTTTTT.

The genes are TRBV12-3 or TRBV12-4 and TRBJ2-3; D is unclear. Trimming shortened V by 5 bases and J by 0 bases, and 12 bases separated the two germline ends. This CDR3 comprises 15 residues. CDR3 in DNA: TGTGCCAGCAGTCCCCCCATAACTAGCACAGATACGCAGTATTTT. This gives the protein CASSPPITSTDTQYF.

This clonotype has a handful of counts. This sequence joins TRBV28 and TRBJ1-2; D might be TRBD1 (5 bases). This CDR3 has 17 amino acids. CDR1 MDHEN and CDR2 SYDVKM come from the germline V gene. Trimming shortened V by 1 base and J by 1 base, and 16 bases separated the two germline ends. CDR3 nucleotides: TGTGCCAGCAGTTTATACCAGTGGTATGACAGTAACTATGGCTACACCTTC. Translating gives CASSLYQWYDSNYGYTF.

This clonotype was picked up many times. The DNA of the CDR3 is TGTGCCAGCAGGGAGGGAGGGACAAGCAATCAGCCCCAGCATTTT. Residues: CASREGGTSNQPQHF. The V call is TRBV6-1, the J call TRBJ1-5; TRBD1 might be the D (6 bases). The germline gives CDR1 MNHNS, CDR2 SASEGT. This CDR3 spans 15 amino acids. Trimming removed 6 bases from V and 1 base from J, with 13 bases in between.

The sample holds many counts of this clonotype. The gene calls are TRBV12-3 or TRBV12-4 and TRBJ2-7, with 8 bases aligning to TRBD2. V shed 5 bases, J shed 6 bases, and the junction held 6 bases outside the gene matches. The CDR3 length is 13 residues. The CDR3 nucleotides are TGTGCCAGCAGTCCCGGGGGGGCCTTCGAGCAGTACTTC. Its protein is CASSPGGAFEQYF.

This clonotype came up many times. The chain employs TRBV3-1 and TRBJ1-1, with a tentative D call TRBD1 (5 bases). The germline gives CDR1 LGHDT, CDR2 YNNKEL (reference sequence). This CDR3 is built from 13 residues. V lost 1 base, J lost 9 bases, and 12 bases lay in between. The CDR3 DNA is TGTGCCAGCAGCCAAGGAGGGGATGGCAAAGCTTTCTTT. It yields the protein CASSQGGDGKAFF. Full variable domain (missing parts from reference TRBV3-1 and TRBJ1-1): DTAVSQTPKYLVTQMGNDKSIKCEQNLGHDTMYWYKQDSKKFLKIMFSYNNKELIINETVPNRFSPKSPDKAHLNLHINSLELGDSAVYFCASSQGGDGKAFFGQGTRLTVV.

This clonotype was seen a few times. V and J are TRBV19 and TRBJ1-1; D remains ambiguous. CDR1 and CDR2 (germline): LNHDA, SQIVND (reference sequence). This CDR3 contains 15 residues. The germline V and J ends were trimmed by 1 base and 6 bases, with 15 bases remaining between them. The CDR3 loop reads CASSIAWRAAPEAFF. The CDR3 nucleotides are TGTGCCAGTAGTATAGCGTGGAGGGCAGCACCTGAAGCTTTCTTT.

This clonotype was observed a few times. The chain couples TRBV5-4 to TRBJ2-3; 13 nucleotides match TRBD2. The CDR3 is 14 residues long. Trimming took 10 bases from V and 6 from J; bases not matched to a gene: 8. Germline V gene sequence: CDR1 SGHNT, CDR2 YYREEE (reference sequence). The CDR3 nucleotides read TGTGCCGGCGGGACTAGCGGGGCCAAGGATACGCAGTATTTT. It codes for CAGGTSGAKDTQYF.

This clonotype was detected many times. The chain links TRBV28 to TRBJ2-1; D unclear. This CDR3 region has 11 residues. The V and J ends lost 6 bases and 12 bases respectively, with 12 bases between them. The germline V gene has CDR1 MDHEN and CDR2 SYDVKM. Here the CDR3 DNA reads TGTGCCAGCAGCCACCAGCACCCGCAGTTCTTC. Translation: CASSHQHPQFF.

This clonotype was counted between two and nine times. V and J are TRBV6-6 and TRBJ2-6; D gene uncertain. CDR1 is MNHNY and CDR2 is SVGAGI in the germline V gene (reference sequence). Deletions cut 5 bases from V and 2 bases from J, with 10 bases between. The CDR3 contains 15 residues. CDR3 DNA: TGTGCCAGCAGTCCCTCCGTAACTGGGGCCAACGTCCTGACTTTC. It is translated as CASSPSVTGANVLTF.

This clonotype has more than one count but fewer than ten. The chain has TRBV10-3 and TRBJ2-1; 11 nucleotides align to TRBD1. The germline CDR1 and CDR2 sequences are ENHRY and SYGVKD. J lost 5 bases, V lost 6 bases, and 3 bases had no gene match. There are 14 residues in the CDR3. The CDR3 DNA reads TGTGCCATCAGCACGGGACAGGGGGACAATGAGCAGTTCTTC. As protein: CAISTGQGDNEQFF.

The chain couples TRBV11-2 to TRBJ2-3, with D unclear. The germline gives CDR1 SGHAT, CDR2 FQNNGV. Trimming shortened V by 5 bases and J by 5 bases, and 8 bases separated the two germline ends. CDR3 length: 12 amino acids. CDR3 protein: CASSADEDTQYF. In nucleotides, the CDR3 is TGTGCCAGCAGCGCCGACGAAGATACGCAGTATTTT.

In this sample, this clonotype turned up a few times. The chain couples TRBV20-1 to TRBJ1-2, with 8 bases aligning to TRBD1. After removal of 6 bases from V and 10 bases from J, the junction contained 13 bases not matched to a gene. The CDR3 is 13 amino acids. Germline V gene data show CDR1 as DFQATT and CDR2 as SNEGSKA (reference sequence). The CDR3 here is CSAWGTGTDDYTF. The CDR3, as DNA: TGCAGTGCCTGGGGGACAGGCACAGACGACTACACCTTC.

This clonotype was detected many times. The chain combines TRBV12-5 with TRBJ2-3; TRBD1 agrees at 7 bases. The J segment lost 3 bases and the V segment lost 6 bases, leaving 12 bases of the junction unmatched. The CDR3 length is 16 residues. Germline loops: CDR1 LGHNT, CDR2 FRNRAP. The CDR3 region has the DNA TGTGCTAGTGGCCGGCCTACGACAGGGTTGACAGATACGCAGTATTTT. Amino acid sequence: CASGRPTTGLTDTQYF.

V and J are TRBV7-2 and TRBJ1-3; 7 nucleotides match TRBD1. CDR1 and CDR2 (germline): SGHTA, FQGNSA. The CDR3 length is 15 residues. V trimming: 5 bases; J trimming: 2 bases; junction bases outside the gene matches: 6. The DNA of the CDR3 is TGTGCCAGCAGCCCCGGGACAGCCGCTGGAAACACCATATATTTT. It translates to CASSPGTAAGNTIYF.

The V and J genes are TRBV5-4 and TRBJ1-2; D is uncertain. The length of the CDR3 is 13 residues. Germline V CDR1 and CDR2: SGHNT, YYREEE (reference sequence). The ends were cut back, 0 bases at V and 3 bases at J, with 6 bases in the middle. CDR3: CASSLEMDYGYTF. CDR3 nucleotide sequence: TGTGCCAGCAGCTTGGAGATGGACTATGGCTACACCTTC.

In its sample, this clonotype was seen many times. The gene calls are TRBV25-1 and TRBJ2-6, with no clear D. V lost 3 bases, J lost 3 bases, and 0 bases lay in between. CDR3 length: 12 residues. The germline gives CDR1 MGHDK, CDR2 SYGVNS. DNA for the CDR3: TGTGCCAGCAGTGATGGGGCCAACGTCCTGACTTTC. This codes for CASSDGANVLTF.

This clonotype came up a few times. The chain has TRBV18 and TRBJ2-2, with TRBD1 identical over 7 bases. In germline, CDR1 is KGHSH, CDR2 LQKENI. CDR3 size: 16 residues. J gave up 2 bases and V 3 bases, and 6 bases lay outside the gene matches. The CDR3 DNA is TGTGCCAGCTCACCGTTGGGACAGAAAAACACCGGGGAGCTGTTTTTT. Translating it yields CASSPLGQKNTGELFF.

The sample holds many counts of this clonotype. As DNA, the CDR3 is TGTGCCAGCAGTTACCTCAGGGGACAGGGCTACGAGCAGTACTTC. Amino acids: CASSYLRGQGYEQYF. J is TRBJ2-7 and V is TRBV6-5, with 9 nucleotides matching TRBD1. CDR3 length equals 15 residues. Germline CDR1 reads MNHEY; CDR2 reads SVGAGI. V shed 2 bases, J shed 3 bases, and the junction held 5 bases outside the gene matches.

Concerning this clonotype itself: At one boundary the junction diverges from the germline segment, which might be a read error. This sequence joins TRBV4-3 and TRBJ2-5; the match to TRBD2 covers 14 bases. Germline-derived CDR1 and CDR2 are LGHNA and YSLEER. This CDR3 spans 18 amino acids. In DNA form, the CDR3 reads TGCGCCAGCAGCCCGGGACTAGCGGGGGACCTATTCCAAGAGACCCAGTGCTTC. It specifies CASSPGLAGDLFQETQCF.